One sample yielded the 28 T cell receptor beta chains listed below, sequenced in a study of blood T cells in healthy people across ages. Sample-barcoded 5' priming and a J-beta primer mix drove a second PCR of about 7 to 11 cycles. Via MiXCR, TCRdb re-called the 5' RACE reads, giving one row per CDR3 protein. The table records about 970,000 distinct CDR3 sequences, 51% of them present only once. Sequencing input: blood. These receptor sequences come from a woman between 55 and 75 years old in good health.

This clonotype was observed a handful of times. This chain connects TRBV7-2 to TRBJ2-3; D unclear. The V and J ends lost 0 bases and 5 bases respectively, with 12 bases between them. From germline, CDR1 is SGHTA and CDR2 FQGNSA. The CDR3 is 15 residues long. CDR3 nucleotide sequence: TGTGCCAGCAGCTTAGCGGGAAGTTATGGAGATACGCAGTATTTT. Its translation: CASSLAGSYGDTQYF.

The chain joins TRBV7-7 to TRBJ2-7; possibly TRBD1 for D (6 bases). Near its end, the DNA agrees better with TRBJ2-5, so the J call may be wrong. The CDR3 is made up of 13 amino acids. Germline values: CDR1 SSHAT, CDR2 FNYEAQ (reference sequence). The CDR3, as DNA: TGTGCCAGCAGCTACAACACAGGGGAGACCCAGTACTTC. It codes for CASSYNTGETQYF.

The chain joins TRBV15 to TRBJ2-4; the D gene is possibly TRBD1 (6 bases). The J call may be wrong; the DNA end is better matched by TRBJ2-7. CDR3 length: 15 amino acids. Germline values: CDR1 LNHNV, CDR2 YYDKDF (reference sequence). CDR3 DNA sequence: TGTGCCACCAGCTTACAGACAGGTGCCACCTACGAGCAGTACTTC. Translated, it gives CATSLQTGATYEQYF.

The chain uses TRBV12-3 or TRBV12-4 and TRBJ2-7; D perhaps matches TRBD2 (7 bases). V dropped 2 bases and J dropped 10 bases, with 21 bases sitting between them. The CDR3 totals 15 residues. CDR3 in amino acids: CASSLSTGQGGVQYF. In DNA form, the CDR3 reads TGTGCCAGCAGTTTATCGACGGGACAAGGGGGGGTACAGTACTTC.

This clonotype came up a few times. J is TRBJ2-7 and V is TRBV7-2, with 9 bases fitting TRBD2. The V and J ends lost 3 bases and 0 bases, in that order; junction bases with no gene match: 6. The CDR3 sequence is 16 residues long. The germline V gene has CDR1 SGHTA and CDR2 FQGNSA. The CDR3 sequence: CASSLDASGDSYEQYF. The CDR3 nucleotides are TGTGCCAGCAGCTTGGATGCTAGCGGGGACTCCTACGAGCAGTACTTC.

The count of this clonotype is one. CDR3 sequence: CASRHQTYEQYF. The CDR3 bases are TGTGCCAGTCGTCATCAGACCTACGAGCAGTACTTC. This chain uses TRBV6-6 with TRBJ2-7; D unresolved. Germline assignment: CDR1 MNHNY and CDR2 SVGAGI (reference sequence). The CDR3 totals 12 residues. V lost 9 bases and J 2 bases, leaving 11 bases between the germline ends.

The chain combines TRBV20-1 with TRBJ2-5; a possible D gene is TRBD2 (6 bases). This CDR3 is 15 amino acids long. Germline CDR1 DFQATT, CDR2 SNEGSKA (reference sequence). With 4 bases removed from V and 2 bases from J, the gap between germline ends came to 17 bases. The CDR3, as DNA: TGCAGTGCTACACCCCCAGGAGGGGTACAAGAGACCCAGTACTTC. This sequence encodes CSATPPGGVQETQYF.

A note on this clonotype: An end of the junction does not agree with germline; a read error may underlie this. The chain recombines TRBV5-1 with TRBJ2-1, with D hard to call. The CDR3 is 14 residues long. In germline, CDR1 is SGHRS, CDR2 YFSETQ. The CDR3: CASSLVGSRNEQFF. CDR3 nucleotides: TGTGCCAGCAGCTTGGTCGGTAGCAGGAATGAGCAGTTCTTC.

Concerning this clonotype itself: One end of the junction is discordant with germline, which a read error may explain. The chain recombines TRBV4-1 with TRBJ2-5, with D perhaps matching TRBD1 or TRBD2 (6 bases each). CDR3 length equals 15 residues. Germline V gene lookup returns CDR1 MGHRA and CDR2 YSYEKL. The CDR3 loop reads CASSHLPGAQGTQYF. CDR3 bases: TGCGCCAGCAGCCACCTCCCGGGGGCCCAAGGGACCCAGTACTTC.

This clonotype was seen a few times. The rearrangement links TRBV29-1 to TRBJ2-3; 9 positions agree with TRBD2. This CDR3 spans 14 amino acids. V lost 6 bases to trimming and J lost 2 bases; unmatched junction nucleotides: 6. Per germline, CDR1 SQVTM and CDR2 ANQGSEA. CDR3 nucleotide sequence: TGCAGCGTCTCGACTAGCGGAGCCACAGATACGCAGTATTTT. This gives the protein CSVSTSGATDTQYF.

The chain couples TRBV7-2 to TRBJ2-1; D ambiguous. Germline V gene sequence: CDR1 SGHTA, CDR2 FQGNSA. The CDR3 covers 11 residues. V was shortened by 2 bases and J by 8 bases, with 4 bases between the two germline ends. CDR3: CASSLNYEQFF. The DNA of the CDR3 is TGTGCCAGCAGCTTAAATTATGAGCAGTTCTTC.

This clonotype was seen more than once but under ten times. The chain employs TRBV29-1 and TRBJ2-7; TRBD2 aligns across 12 bases. The length of the CDR3 is 16 residues. After removal of 6 bases from V and 4 bases from J, the junction contained 13 bases not matched to a gene. The germline gives CDR1 SQVTM, CDR2 ANQGSEA. The CDR3 DNA sequence: TGCAGCGTAACTAAAGGGAAGACTAGCGGGAGTTACGAGCAGTACTTC. The encoded protein is CSVTKGKTSGSYEQYF.

The chain combines TRBV20-1 with TRBJ2-5; 9 positions agree with TRBD2. CDR3 length: 14 amino acids. J lost 0 bases, V lost 2 bases, and 1 base had no gene match. In germline, CDR1 is DFQATT, CDR2 SNEGSKA (reference sequence). The CDR3 DNA is TGCAGTGCTAGACTAGCGGGGAACCAAGAGACCCAGTACTTC. Its translation is CSARLAGNQETQYF.

A word on this clonotype: One junction end disagrees with the germline gene, perhaps due to a read error. V and J are TRBV2 and TRBJ2-3; 9 positions match TRBD2. The CDR3 consists of 14 residues. The germline gives CDR1 SNHLY, CDR2 FYNNEI. CDR3 sequence (DNA): TGTGCCGGCAGGATAGCGGGAGTAGTGGATACGCAGTATTTT. It translates to CAGRIAGVVDTQYF.

This clonotype was counted at least ten times. The rearrangement joins TRBV7-2 to TRBJ2-5; D is ambiguous. Looked up from germline, CDR1 is SGHTA and CDR2 is FQGNSA. This CDR3 contains 13 residues. Deletions cut 1 base from V and 4 bases from J, with 7 bases between. CDR3: CASSLVGPETQYF. CDR3 nucleotide sequence: TGTGCCAGCAGCTTAGTCGGTCCAGAGACCCAGTACTTC.

The CDR3 DNA reads as TGTGCCAGCAGTTTCATGGGAGTTGGAGGCCGCGAGCAGTTCTTC. This encodes CASSFMGVGGREQFF. This chain joins TRBV28 and TRBJ2-1; D is perhaps TRBD2 (5 bases). The CDR3 has 15 residues. Germline-derived CDR1 and CDR2 are MDHEN and SYDVKM. V was clipped by 3 bases and J by 10 bases, with 19 bases between them.

This chain connects TRBV20-1 to TRBJ1-6, with 7 nucleotides matching TRBD1. Germline trimming cut 0 bases from V and 5 bases from J; bases unmatched to any gene: 7. The V gene's germline CDR1 is DFQATT and CDR2 SNEGSKA (reference sequence). This CDR3 has 16 amino acids. The CDR3 here is CSARDIFGTDNSPLHF. For the CDR3, the DNA is TGCAGTGCTAGAGATATTTTTGGGACAGATAATTCACCCCTCCACTTT.

The CDR3 sequence: CASSETGGEQFF. The CDR3, as DNA: TGTGCCAGCAGTGAGACAGGGGGTGAGCAGTTCTTC. V is TRBV7-2 and J is TRBJ2-1; 9 bases map to TRBD1. CDR1 and CDR2 from the germline V gene are SGHTA and FQGNSA. There are 12 residues in the CDR3. The V gene end was trimmed by 6 bases and the J gene end by 9 bases; junction bases not matched to a gene: 3.

Of note for this clonotype: The junction shows a germline mismatch at one end, possibly a read error. The rearrangement links TRBV4-1 to TRBJ1-2; D call uncertain. CDR3 size: 14 residues. The germline V gene encodes CDR1 MGHRA and CDR2 YSYEKL. CDR3 protein: CANSQDRGRAGYTF. Written as DNA, the CDR3 is TGCGCCAACAGCCAAGATCGGGGTAGGGCAGGCTACACCTTC.

The V and J genes are TRBV7-2 and TRBJ2-5; TRBD1 is a possible D gene (6 bases). The CDR3 consists of 14 residues. CDR1 and CDR2 (germline): SGHTA, FQGNSA. With 5 bases removed from V and 6 bases from J, the gap between germline ends came to 16 bases. The CDR3 protein is CASSRGARGQTQYF. CDR3 sequence (DNA): TGTGCCAGCAGCAGAGGGGCCAGGGGACAGACCCAGTACTTC. Full variable domain (remainder filled in from reference TRBV7-2 and TRBJ2-5): GAGVSQSPSNKVTEKGKDVELRCDPISGHTALYWYRQSLGQGLEFLIYFQGNSAPDKSGLPSDRFSAERTGGSVSTLTIQRTQQEDSAVYLCASSRGARGQTQYFGPGTRLLVL.

The genes are TRBV29-1 and TRBJ2-1; 9 bases map to TRBD2. Trimming removed 4 bases from V and 5 bases from J; junction bases left unmatched: 6. The germline V gene has CDR1 SQVTM and CDR2 ANQGSEA. The CDR3 runs to 14 residues. The CDR3: CSVAGLALNNEQFF. The CDR3, as DNA: TGCAGCGTTGCAGGACTAGCGCTGAACAATGAGCAGTTCTTC.

This chain links TRBV12-3 or TRBV12-4 with TRBJ2-7; D is unresolved. The CDR3 runs to 12 residues. Trimming took 4 bases from V and 2 from J, leaving 6 bases between them. The CDR3 coding sequence is TGTGCCAGCAGTTACGAACCCTACGAGCAGTACTTC. This sequence encodes CASSYEPYEQYF.

The chain's CDR3 is CASSPRGLDYEQYF. CDR3 bases: TGTGCCAGCAGCCCCCGGGGACTAGACTACGAGCAGTACTTC. The chain employs TRBV7-2 and TRBJ2-7; 8 bases agree with TRBD2. Trimming cost V 5 bases and J 3 bases; bases outside gene matches: 6. This CDR3 has 14 residues. The germline V gene has CDR1 SGHTA and CDR2 FQGNSA.

Notes on this clonotype: A read error may produce the germline difference seen at one junction end. V is TRBV6-1 and J is TRBJ1-2; 8 positions match TRBD1. Germline assignment: CDR1 MNHNS and CDR2 SASEGT. The CDR3 spans 13 residues. Here the CDR3 DNA reads TGTGCCCGCAGTGATCAGGGGGCTTATGGCTACACCTTC. Translation: CARSDQGAYGYTF.

About this clonotype: The junction departs from germline at one end; a sequencing error may be responsible. The rearrangement uses TRBV20-1 and TRBJ2-7; TRBD2 agrees at 8 bases. This CDR3 is built from 15 residues. Germline V gene lookup returns CDR1 DFQATT and CDR2 SNEGSKA (reference sequence). As DNA, the CDR3 is TGCAGTGCAAGAGCGGGAGAGATAACTTCCTACGAGCAGTACTTC. Its protein is CSARAGEITSYEQYF.

This clonotype has a handful of counts. The gene calls are TRBV11-2 and TRBJ2-7; D possibly uses TRBD1 or TRBD2 (5 bases each). Germline assignment: CDR1 SGHAT and CDR2 FQNNGV. This CDR3 spans 15 amino acids. V lost 5 bases and J lost 6, with 20 bases in between. As DNA, the CDR3 is TGTGCCAGCAGCCCCGATGGGACCGACGACGGCGAGCAGTACTTC. Encoded protein: CASSPDGTDDGEQYF. Based on the CDR3 plus reference TRBV11-2 and TRBJ2-7, the full variable domain is EAGVAQSPRYKIIEKRQSVAFWCNPISGHATLYWYQQILGQGPKLLIQFQNNGVVDDSQLPKDRFSAERLKGVDSTLKIQPAKLEDSAVYLCASSPDGTDDGEQYFGPGTRLTVT.

In its sample, this clonotype was seen a few times. CDR3 protein: CASSPQEGVRGKLFF. The CDR3 DNA reads as TGTGCCAGCAGCCCCCAGGAGGGGGTAAGAGGAAAACTGTTTTTT. The V call is TRBV7-2, the J call TRBJ1-4; D is possibly TRBD1 (6 bases). CDR3 size: 15 residues. V was clipped by 5 bases and J by 10 bases, with 20 bases between them. Germline lookup yields CDR1 SGHTA and CDR2 FQGNSA.

A word on this clonotype: At one end, the junction sequence differs from germline, possibly due to a read error. V usage is TRBV24-1 and J usage is TRBJ2-3; 8 positions agree with TRBD2. This CDR3 contains 14 residues. Germline CDR1 KGHDR, CDR2 SFDVKD. The CDR3 loop is CVTSASGSTDTQYF. CDR3 bases: TGTGTCACCAGTGCTAGCGGGAGCACAGATACGCAGTATTTT.